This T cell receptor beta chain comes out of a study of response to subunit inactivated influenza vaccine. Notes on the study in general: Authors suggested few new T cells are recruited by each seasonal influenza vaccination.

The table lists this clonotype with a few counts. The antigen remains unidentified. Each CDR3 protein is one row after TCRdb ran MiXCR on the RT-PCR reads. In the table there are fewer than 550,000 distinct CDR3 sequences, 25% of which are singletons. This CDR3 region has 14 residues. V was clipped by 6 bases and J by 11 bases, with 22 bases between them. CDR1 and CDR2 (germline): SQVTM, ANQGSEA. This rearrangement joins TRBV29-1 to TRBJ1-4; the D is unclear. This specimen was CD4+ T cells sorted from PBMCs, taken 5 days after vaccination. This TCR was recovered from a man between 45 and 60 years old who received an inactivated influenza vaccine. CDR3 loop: CSVTSGLIPDKLFF. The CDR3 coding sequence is TGCAGCGTGACCTCGGGCCTCATCCCGGACAAACTGTTTTTT. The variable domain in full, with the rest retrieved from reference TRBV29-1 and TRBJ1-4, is SAVISQKPSRDICQRGTSLTIQCQVDSQVTMMFWYRQQPGQSLTLIATANQGSEATYESGFVIDKFPISRPNLTFSTLTVSNMSPEDSSIYLCSVTSGLIPDKLFFGSGTQLSVL.